This TCR beta chain was identified during a study of persistence of HIV-infected CD4 T cells. Findings of the study overall: Compared with CD3/CD28-stimulated cells, CMV- and Gag-responding cells showed lower TCRbeta richness.

The immunoSEQ assay was version 4, run in survey mode. Clones were sequenced by immunoSEQ multiplex PCR, and TCRdb holds only the in-frame ones, with some missing. The profile shows tens of thousands of clones, 75% to 85% of them singletons. Germline CDR1 is MNHEY and CDR2 is SVGEGT. V lost 2 bases and J lost 4, with 16 bases in between. The CDR3 spans 16 residues. As regards this clone: Its antigen is undetermined.

Cells were stimulated with CMV-infected fibroblast lysates at roughly 10 ug/mL. Memory cells lacking CD40L and CD69 with high CD45RO were sorted. This TCR was recovered from an adult man with HIV who was CMV-seropositive. J is TRBJ2-3 and V is TRBV6-2 or TRBV6-3, with D possibly called TRBD1 or TRBD2 (5 bases each). Here the sequenced sample was CD4+ T cells sorted from PBMCs after roughly 18-hour stimulation, taken from a patient who received antiretroviral therapy. CDR3 bases: TGTGCCAGCAGTTACGGCGACAGAGGGAGCCCAGATACGCAGTATTTT. Translated, it gives CASSYGDRGSPDTQYF.